This T cell receptor beta chain was found in a study of vaccination and CD4 T cells after COVID-19. At the level of the study: Blood was drawn a median roughly 66 days post second dose, range 14 to 241.

This sample's treatment: 10-day PBMC culture with coronavirus spike peptide pools or control peptides (ViraFEST assay). The study sequenced cultured CD4+ T cell DNA using the Oncomine TCR Beta short-read assay. Cultured CD4+ T cells were the source of extracted genomic DNA. TCRdb processed the PCR reads anew with MiXCR; each CDR3 protein has one entry. The data show some 22,000 distinct CDR3 sequences, around 62% seen once. The CDR3 is made up of 17 amino acids. Germline V CDR1 and CDR2: SNHLY, FYNNEI. J gave up 1 base and V 11 bases, and 18 bases lay outside the gene matches. As to this clonotype: Its target is not known.

The clonotype comes from a human donor who received a COVID-19 vaccine. The chain combines TRBV2 with TRBJ2-7, with 9 positions matching TRBD1. The specimen comprised CD4+ T cells from blood, cultured in vitro, sampled before SARS-CoV-2 vaccination. Here the CDR3 reads CACPRGQGESRSYEQYF. CDR3 nucleotide sequence: TGTGCCTGCCCTAGGGGACAGGGAGAAAGTAGGTCCTACGAGCAGTACTTC.